Sequencing of this T cell receptor beta chain was carried out in a study of cytomegalovirus exposure and HLA in healthy donors. Study results and caveats: The authors enumerated 150 to 200 TCR beta chains as linked to cytomegalovirus. Prior analysis indicated that the majority of TCR beta V segments exhibited productivity approximately 87% or approximately 30% of the time. Researchers reported from a later analysis that most CMV-associated TCR beta chains appeared HLA-restricted.

The PCR ran on 60 Vbeta and 13 Jbeta primers. Measured with immunoSEQ multiplex PCR; TCRdb has only the in-frame clones, and not every one. The sample has under 200,000 clones; 82% are singletons. Germline trimming cut 3 bases from V and 0 bases from J; bases unmatched to any gene: 5. CDR3 length: 15 residues. Per the germline V gene, CDR1 is LNHDA and CDR2 is SQIVND (reference sequence). For this clone: What it binds is unknown.

This clonotype was obtained from a male donor in good health and CMV-seronegative. The sample consisted of PBMCs. The chain couples TRBV19 to TRBJ2-7, with TRBD1 matching 7 bases. The CDR3 reads CASSIYGTASYEQYF. The CDR3 bases are TGTGCCAGTAGTATCTACGGGACAGCCTCCTACGAGCAGTACTTC.